The T cell receptor (beta chain) described here comes from a study of blood T cell repertoires in COVID-19. For the study at large: Acute and convalescent COVID-19 specimens originated in the United States, Italy and Spain. Nucleic acid was either cDNA or gDNA, and it came from T cells, B-cell-depleted T cells, or PBMCs.

Per the study methods: Reference gene primer amplification in the assay estimated nucleated cell counts. Using immunoSEQ multiplex PCR, the repertoire was profiled, and TCRdb retains in-frame clones only, with some absent. The V and J calls and clone size were taken over from that table, and D and trimming were inferred from the DNA. This table has approximately 120,000 clones, about 86% appearing once. This CDR3 has 15 residues. Germline CDR1 reads SGHRS; CDR2 reads YFSETQ. Trimming pared 2 bases from V and 5 bases from J, leaving 16 bases between. This sequence originates from a woman between 45 and 60 years old with acute or convalescent COVID-19. V usage is TRBV5-1 and J usage is TRBJ1-1; weak D call: TRBD1 (5 bases). Input material: peripheral blood. The CDR3 loop is CASSFQGRAGTEAFF. Here the CDR3 DNA reads TGCGCCAGCAGCTTCCAGGGCAGGGCTGGAACTGAAGCTTTCTTT.